The 29 T cell receptor beta chains in this list originate from one sample, sequenced in a study of blood T cells in healthy people across ages. A second PCR, run for roughly 7 to 12 cycles, used a sample-barcoded 5' primer plus a J-beta primer mix. One entry per CDR3 protein results from TCRdb running MiXCR on the 5' RACE reads. The table lists about 1.7 million distinct CDR3 sequences, roughly 27% of them singletons. Sequenced input: blood. These TCRs come from a woman aged 25 to 45 in good health.

CDR3 in DNA: TGTGCCAGCAGTTATCTTGGGACAGGGCCGTTCTTC. Encoded protein: CASSYLGTGPFF. The V gene is TRBV2, the J gene TRBJ2-1, with TRBD1 matching over 9 bases. V gave up 5 bases and J gave up 15 bases; unmatched junction bases: 8. The CDR3 is made up of 12 amino acids. Germline CDR1 SNHLY, CDR2 FYNNEI.

This clonotype came up once. The chain links TRBV27 to TRBJ2-1; D uncertain. The CDR3 length is 14 residues. Germline V CDR1 and CDR2: MNHEY, SMNVEV (reference sequence). Trimming took 9 bases from V and 0 from J, leaving 12 bases between them. The CDR3 DNA sequence: TGTGCCAGTCGGCCCCCGAGCTCCTACAATGAGCAGTTCTTC. Translating it yields CASRPPSSYNEQFF.

The chain is built from TRBV20-1 and TRBJ1-5; perhaps TRBD1 as D (6 bases). The CDR3 has 15 residues. The ends were cut back, 3 bases at V and 3 bases at J, with 15 bases in the middle. Per germline, CDR1 DFQATT and CDR2 SNEGSKA (reference sequence). CDR3 DNA: TGCAGTGCTAGGGCGGCACAGGGACCCAATCAGCCCCAGCATTTT. It specifies CSARAAQGPNQPQHF.

This chain joins TRBV29-1 and TRBJ2-2; possible D gene TRBD1, 5 bases. CDR3 length: 11 amino acids. The germline V gene has CDR1 SQVTM and CDR2 ANQGSEA. The V gene lost 4 bases and the J gene lost 5 bases, with 5 bases spanning the gap. Here the CDR3 reads CSVGQTGELFF. The DNA of the CDR3 is TGCAGCGTTGGACAGACCGGGGAGCTGTTTTTT.

V usage is TRBV5-1 and J usage is TRBJ2-3, with D unclear. The CDR3 extends over 12 amino acids. The germline CDR1 and CDR2 sequences are SGHRS and YFSETQ. Between the trimmed V and J ends, which lost 5 bases and 5 bases, there was a span of 9 bases. CDR3: CASRLFGDTQYF. Written as DNA, the CDR3 is TGCGCCAGCAGGCTTTTCGGAGATACGCAGTATTTT.

This clonotype was detected a few times. The genes are TRBV27 and TRBJ2-1, with TRBD1 matching over 8 bases. After removal of 6 bases from V and 6 bases from J, the junction contained 13 bases not matched to a gene. From germline, CDR1 is MNHEY and CDR2 SMNVEV (reference sequence). The CDR3 contains 16 residues. In nucleotides, the CDR3 is TGTGCCAGCAGATCACAACCAGGGGGCGCATTCAATGAGCAGTTCTTC. Amino acids: CASRSQPGGAFNEQFF.

This clonotype was observed at least ten times. The chain recombines TRBV5-1 with TRBJ2-7, with unresolved D. Looked up from germline, CDR1 is SGHRS and CDR2 is YFSETQ. V shed 0 bases and J shed 6 bases, with 13 bases lying between them. The CDR3 length is 14 residues. The chain's CDR3 is CASSLGPLGGEQYF. The CDR3 DNA reads TGCGCCAGCAGCTTGGGGCCTTTAGGCGGCGAGCAGTACTTC.

This clonotype has just a few counts. CDR3 DNA sequence: TGTGCCAGCAGTGAGTCTAGGGGACCGAAGAACACCGGGGAGCTGTTTTTT. Its translation is CASSESRGPKNTGELFF. This chain uses TRBV2 with TRBJ2-2; D possibly uses TRBD1 or TRBD2 (5 bases each). Germline V gene data show CDR1 as SNHLY and CDR2 as FYNNEI. This CDR3 comprises 17 residues. The V end was cut by 3 bases, the J end by 1 base, with 15 bases between.

Worth noting for this clonotype: A read error may explain this, as a much larger clone is one base away. The chain recombines TRBV12-3 or TRBV12-4 with TRBJ1-2; perhaps TRBD1 as D (6 bases). The CDR3 runs to 15 residues. Trimming shortened V by 3 bases and J by 3 bases, and 14 bases separated the two germline ends. CDR3 coding DNA: TGTGCCAGCAGTTTCAGGGAGGGGGGTGACTATGGCTACACCTTC. This translates into CASSFREGGDYGYTF.

Turning to this clonotype: This may be a read error: a much more frequent sequence differs by one nucleotide. The chain combines TRBV20-1 with TRBJ2-1, with no clear D. Germline V CDR1 and CDR2: DFQATT, SNEGSKA (reference sequence). The CDR3 is 14 amino acids. V was shortened by 6 bases and J by 0 bases, with 12 bases between the two germline ends. The CDR3 coding sequence is TGCAGTGCCAATTCTCGGACCTCCTACAATGAGCAGTTCTTC. Protein: CSANSRTSYNEQFF.

This clonotype was seen more than once but under ten times. CDR3 bases: TGTGCCAGCTCACCGGCACCCATGAGCGGGGGACCCACAGATACGCAGTATTTT. Its protein is CASSPAPMSGGPTDTQYF. This chain links TRBV18 with TRBJ2-3; 8 positions agree with TRBD2. Trimming at V came to 3 bases and at J to 2 bases, leaving 13 bases not matched to a gene. Germline V gene data show CDR1 as KGHSH and CDR2 as LQKENI. The length of the CDR3 is 18 residues.

The V gene is TRBV6-1, the J gene TRBJ2-4, with 10 bases identical to TRBD2. V gave up 4 bases and J gave up 0 bases; unmatched junction bases: 12. The length of the CDR3 is 19 residues. Germline V gene sequence: CDR1 MNHNS, CDR2 SASEGT. CDR3 bases: TGTGCCAGCAGTGGGTTTTTAGCGGGGGGTCCCTCAGCCAAAAACATTCAGTACTTC. Translation: CASSGFLAGGPSAKNIQYF.

The CDR3 sequence: CSVSTGQGLTEAFF. In nucleotides, the CDR3 is TGCAGCGTTAGTACGGGACAGGGACTAACTGAAGCTTTCTTT. The gene calls are TRBV29-1 and TRBJ1-1; 9 positions match TRBD1. Germline V lookup: CDR1 SQVTM, CDR2 ANQGSEA. V was clipped by 5 bases and J by 5 bases; unmatched bases: 9. The length of the CDR3 is 14 residues.

This chain connects TRBV20-1 to TRBJ2-4; no definite D call. Judging by the DNA end, TRBJ2-7 fits better; the J call may be wrong. Germline V gene sequence: CDR1 DFQATT, CDR2 SNEGSKA (reference sequence). CDR3 length: 13 amino acids. The CDR3 region has the DNA TGCAGTGCTAGAGAATCGGCTAGGTACGAGCAGTACTTC. Encoded protein: CSARESARYEQYF.

This clonotype has a handful of counts. The chain joins TRBV24-1 to TRBJ1-2; D is undetermined. Trimming stripped 7 bases from V and 7 bases from J, with 9 bases between. The CDR3 length is 11 residues. Germline V gene sequence: CDR1 KGHDR, CDR2 SFDVKD. The CDR3 DNA reads as TGTGCCACCAGAGGAGGATCTGGCTACACCTTC. It is translated as CATRGGSGYTF.

This clonotype has just a few counts. The J gene is TRBJ2-7, the V gene TRBV6-2 or TRBV6-3; unclear D gene. V was shortened by 6 bases and J by 5 bases, with 23 bases between the two germline ends. The germline CDR1 and CDR2 sequences are MNHEY and SVGEGT. This CDR3 spans 16 amino acids. CDR3 loop: CASRLSRARIRDEQYF. CDR3 nucleotide sequence: TGTGCCAGCAGACTCTCCCGGGCACGCATTCGAGACGAGCAGTACTTC.

The table lists this clonotype with a few counts. The germline gene is not matched at one end of the junction; a read error may be the cause. This sequence joins TRBV12-3 or TRBV12-4 and TRBJ2-7; D unclear. The CDR3 has 15 amino acids. The CDR3 nucleotides are TGTGCCGGCAGCCTAGAACTCTTACCGCCCTACGAGCAGTACTTC. This translates into CAGSLELLPPYEQYF.

Only a few counts were recorded for this clonotype. The chain uses TRBV20-1 and TRBJ2-1; either TRBD1 or TRBD2 may supply D (5 bases each). The CDR3 extends over 13 amino acids. CDR1 is DFQATT and CDR2 is SNEGSKA in the germline V gene (reference sequence). V lost 6 bases and J lost 8, with 17 bases in between. CDR3 sequence (DNA): TGCAGTGCAACCCGGGGACCTTATGATGAGCAGTTCTTC. This codes for CSATRGPYDEQFF.

V usage is TRBV12-3 or TRBV12-4 and J usage is TRBJ1-2, with 11 nucleotides matching TRBD1. The ends lost 8 bases at V and 5 bases at J; junction bases unmatched: 25. This CDR3 has 20 amino acids. Here the CDR3 DNA reads TGTGCCAGCGGCACCTCAACCAAGAGGGGGACAGGGGGTTTTAATTATGGCTACACCTTC. This codes for CASGTSTKRGTGGFNYGYTF.

V gene TRBV2 combines with J gene TRBJ1-2; 7 nucleotides match TRBD1. Germline V gene sequence: CDR1 SNHLY, CDR2 FYNNEI. The CDR3 has 15 amino acids. Trimming cost V 7 bases and J 2 bases; bases outside gene matches: 10. CDR3 nucleotide sequence: TGTGCCAGCAATGCGAGAACAGGGGTCAACTATGGCTACACCTTC. Its protein product is CASNARTGVNYGYTF.

This chain joins TRBV7-2 and TRBJ2-3; no reliable D call. V was cut by 4 bases and J by 4 bases, with 6 bases left in between. The CDR3 extends over 12 amino acids. Germline CDR1 is SGHTA and CDR2 is FQGNSA. CDR3 sequence (DNA): TGTGCCAGCAGCTGGAGACCAGATACGCAGTATTTT. Amino acids: CASSWRPDTQYF. The complete variable domain, with remaining parts taken from reference TRBV7-2 and TRBJ2-3, reads GAGVSQSPSNKVTEKGKDVELRCDPISGHTALYWYRQSLGQGLEFLIYFQGNSAPDKSGLPSDRFSAERTGGSVSTLTIQRTQQEDSAVYLCASSWRPDTQYFGPGTRLTVL.

Concerning this clonotype itself: A much larger clone sits a single nucleotide away, making a read error possible. This chain links TRBV11-1 with TRBJ2-1, with unresolved D. The germline V gene has CDR1 SGHAT and CDR2 FQDESV (reference sequence). The V gene lost 5 bases and the J gene lost 3 bases, with 20 bases spanning the gap. The length of the CDR3 is 17 residues. The CDR3 nucleotides read TGTGCCAGCAGCCCAAATCAAGTACTCACAATCTACAATGAGCAGTTCTTC. Translating it yields CASSPNQVLTIYNEQFF.

This clonotype turned up a few times. The genes are TRBV3-1 and TRBJ1-1, with D possibly being TRBD1 (5 bases). CDR3 length equals 12 residues. The germline V gene has CDR1 LGHDT and CDR2 YNNKEL (reference sequence). Trimming shortened V by 1 base and J by 10 bases, and 10 bases separated the two germline ends. The CDR3 sequence is CASSQGRGAAFF. The CDR3 bases are TGTGCCAGCAGCCAAGGGAGGGGCGCAGCTTTCTTT.

This clonotype was counted only a few times. The rearrangement joins TRBV7-8 to TRBJ2-3; a possible D gene is TRBD1 (6 bases). Per germline, CDR1 SGHVS and CDR2 FQNEAQ. V gave up 2 bases and J gave up 3 bases, with 9 bases separating them. The CDR3 contains 14 residues. The CDR3 spells CASSLKQGTDTQYF. For the CDR3, the DNA is TGTGCCAGCAGCTTAAAACAGGGAACAGATACGCAGTATTTT.

The chain combines TRBV6-5 with TRBJ1-1; D is undetermined. V was shortened by 5 bases and J by 4 bases, with 11 bases between the two germline ends. Germline V gene sequence: CDR1 MNHEY, CDR2 SVGAGI. The CDR3 length is 13 residues. In nucleotides, the CDR3 is TGTGCCAGCAGTACAACTGAGGGCACTGAAGCTTTCTTT. Translating gives CASSTTEGTEAFF.

The J gene is TRBJ2-1, the V gene TRBV9, with 8 nucleotides matching TRBD1. This CDR3 is 14 amino acids long. Germline CDR1 and CDR2: SGDLS and YYNGEE. Trimming at V came to 2 bases and at J to 13 bases, leaving 11 bases not matched to a gene. The chain's CDR3 is CASSVDRVGDIQFF. CDR3 nucleotides: TGTGCCAGCAGCGTGGACAGGGTAGGGGACATTCAGTTCTTC.

The rearrangement joins TRBV10-3 to TRBJ2-1, with 8 bases identical to TRBD1. Germline assignment: CDR1 ENHRY and CDR2 SYGVKD. The V segment lost 6 bases and the J segment 7 bases; nucleotides outside the gene matches: 2. The CDR3 spans 12 residues. CDR3 bases: TGTGCCATCAGCGGGGACAGGAATGAGCAGTTCTTC. This encodes CAISGDRNEQFF.

The chain couples TRBV29-1 to TRBJ2-7; D remains unclear. The CDR3 is 11 residues long. Germline-derived CDR1 and CDR2 are SQVTM and ANQGSEA. Trimming left V 4 bases short and J 6 bases short, with 10 bases between. The CDR3 sequence: CSVGPGCEQYF. CDR3 DNA: TGCAGCGTTGGGCCAGGCTGCGAGCAGTACTTC.

The CDR3: CASSPPDGGPSGPTDTQYF. CDR3 nucleotides: TGTGCCAGCTCACCACCGGATGGAGGGCCTAGCGGACCCACAGATACGCAGTATTTT. The chain is built from TRBV18 and TRBJ2-3, with 7 bases identical to TRBD2. The CDR3 is 19 residues long. V trimming: 0 bases; J trimming: 2 bases; junction bases outside the gene matches: 14. The germline CDR1 and CDR2 sequences are KGHSH and LQKENI.